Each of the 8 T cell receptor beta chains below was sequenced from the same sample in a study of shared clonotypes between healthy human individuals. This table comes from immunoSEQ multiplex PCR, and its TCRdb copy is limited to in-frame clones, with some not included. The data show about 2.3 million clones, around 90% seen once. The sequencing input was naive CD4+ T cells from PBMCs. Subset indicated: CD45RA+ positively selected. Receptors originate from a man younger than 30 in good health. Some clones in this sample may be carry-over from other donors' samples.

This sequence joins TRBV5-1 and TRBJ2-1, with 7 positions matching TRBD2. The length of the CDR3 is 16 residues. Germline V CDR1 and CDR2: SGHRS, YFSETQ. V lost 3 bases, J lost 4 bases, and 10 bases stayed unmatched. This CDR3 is CASSYLAGAVYNEQFF. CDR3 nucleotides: TGCGCCAGCAGCTATTTGGCGGGAGCGGTTTACAATGAGCAGTTCTTC.

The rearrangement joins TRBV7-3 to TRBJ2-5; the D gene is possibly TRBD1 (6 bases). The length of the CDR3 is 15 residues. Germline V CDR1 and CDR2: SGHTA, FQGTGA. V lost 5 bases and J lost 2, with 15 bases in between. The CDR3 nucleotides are TGTGCCAGCAGCCTCGGACAGACCACTCAAGAGACCCAGTACTTC. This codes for CASSLGQTTQETQYF.

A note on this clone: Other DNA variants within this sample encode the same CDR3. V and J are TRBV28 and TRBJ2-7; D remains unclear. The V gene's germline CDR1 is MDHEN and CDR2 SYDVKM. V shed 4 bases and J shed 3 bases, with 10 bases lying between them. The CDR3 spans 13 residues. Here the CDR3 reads CASSSGSFYEQYF. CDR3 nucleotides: TGTGCCAGCAGTTCCGGCTCCTTCTACGAGCAGTACTTC.

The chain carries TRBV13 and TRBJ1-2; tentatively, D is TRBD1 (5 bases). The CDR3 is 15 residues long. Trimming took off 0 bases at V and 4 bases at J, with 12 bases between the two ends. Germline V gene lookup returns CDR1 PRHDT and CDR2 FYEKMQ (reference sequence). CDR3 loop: CASSLGGNQGYGYTF. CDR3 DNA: TGTGCCAGCAGCTTAGGGGGCAACCAGGGCTATGGCTACACCTTC.

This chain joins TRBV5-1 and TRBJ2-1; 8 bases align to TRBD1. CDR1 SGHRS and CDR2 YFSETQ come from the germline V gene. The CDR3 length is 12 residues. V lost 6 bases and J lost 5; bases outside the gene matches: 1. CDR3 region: CASKGQDNEQFF. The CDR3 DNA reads TGCGCCAGCAAGGGACAGGACAATGAGCAGTTCTTC.

CDR3 residues: CASSTGQGVSPLHF. The CDR3, as DNA: TGTGCCAGCAGTACGGGACAGGGAGTGTCACCCCTCCACTTT. The chain combines TRBV6-5 with TRBJ1-6; TRBD1 matches at 9 bases. From germline, CDR1 is MNHEY and CDR2 SVGAGI. Germline trimming cut 5 bases from V and 10 bases from J; bases unmatched to any gene: 6. The CDR3 has 14 residues.

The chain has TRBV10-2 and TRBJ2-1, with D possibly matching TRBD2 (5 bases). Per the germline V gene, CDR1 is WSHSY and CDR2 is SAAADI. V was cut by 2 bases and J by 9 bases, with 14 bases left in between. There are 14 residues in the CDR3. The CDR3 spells CASSERLSGGEQFF. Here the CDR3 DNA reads TGCGCCAGCAGTGAGCGACTATCCGGAGGTGAGCAGTTCTTC.

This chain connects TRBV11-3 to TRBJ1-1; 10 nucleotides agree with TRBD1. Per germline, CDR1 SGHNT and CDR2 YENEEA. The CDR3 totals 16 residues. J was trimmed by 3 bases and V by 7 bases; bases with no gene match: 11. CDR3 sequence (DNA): TGTGCCAGCACTATCCAAGGGACAGGGGTGGACACTGAAGCTTTCTTT. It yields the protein CASTIQGTGVDTEAFF.